This T cell receptor beta chain was found in a study of T cells expressing NK-cell markers. One entry per CDR3 protein, without DNA, is what TCRdb gives after re-calling the 5' RACE reads. This sample's table has 350,000 to 500,000 distinct CDR3 sequences. The CDR3 length is 15 residues. In germline, CDR1 is SQVTM, CDR2 ANQGSEA. The sample consisted of blood T cells: a sorted CD56 or NKG2C T cell subset, CD4+ or CD8+ T cells, or bulk PBMC T cells (not recorded which). The V and J genes are TRBV29-1 and TRBJ2-2; TCRdb designates TRBD2, a call that cannot be tested without DNA. This sequence was found in a woman between 18 and 69 years old in good health. This CDR3 reads CSVSGLAMNTGELFF.